This T cell receptor beta chain emerged from a study of blood T cell repertoires in COVID-19 (dated by TCRdb to 2018 to 2020). Turning to the overall study: Samples from collaborators originated in the United States, Italy and Spain and spanned both the acute and convalescent phases of COVID-19. The prospective study material was composed of cDNA or gDNA derived from T cells, B-cell-depleted T cells, or PBMCs. Subjects who had been exposed to COVID-19, were actively infected with it, or had recovered from it provided the deeply sampled blood TCRbeta repertoires that made up the dataset. A freely available public database, intended as a resource for researchers studying the immune response to SARS-CoV-2, is where the repertoires were released. Samples were obtained from the ongoing ImmuneRACE study (first 160 participants) and from about 1,300 subjects provided by 6 global collaborators. The sample metadata nearly always contained a de-identified subject ID, COVID-19 status, age in years and sex. HLA class I and class II types, where available, came from metadata supplied by the sample provider rather than from assay-based typing.

Overall study outcomes, separate from this receptor: The amount of clinical and demographic metadata varied by source and participant and was provided uncurated.

Enrolling through a virtual design, the prospective study's participants ranged in age from roughly 18 to 95 years and lived across roughly 24 United States geographic areas. In the prospective study, participants were assigned to cohorts based on the clinical history participants reported in a screening survey and a study questionnaire. For ImmuneRACE Cohort 3, a participant was defined as recovered based on two consecutive negative NP/OP PCR tests, clearance by a healthcare professional, or resolution of symptoms. In the prospective study, whole blood, serum and a nasopharyngeal or oropharyngeal swab were collected from each participant by mobile phlebotomists. Prospective study participants could optionally give additional blood draws and questionnaires over a 2-month period. Before DNA extraction, prospective study blood samples were shipped either frozen or at room temperature. Note on this clone: No antigen is known for it. No base qualities exist here, and no much larger clone lies one base off it.

TCRbeta CDR3 regions were amplified from genomic DNA using the immunoSEQ Assay, a bias-controlled multiplex PCR. Per the source publication's procedure: The number of nucleated cells in each sample was estimated from the amplification of reference gene primers within the assay. To quantify the absolute abundance of each unique TCRbeta CDR3 rearrangement, sequence reads were collapsed and filtered. For each sample, productive Simpson clonality was calculated by taking the square root of Simpson's diversity index across productive rearrangements. TCRdb stores this immuneACCESS table with in-frame sequences only. Part of the clones is absent; in the studies checked, under half of the shortfall reflects unresolved V genes, and no reason is known for the rest. Clonal size and the V and J genes are those of that table, whereas D and trimming came from the DNA. This sample lists 180,000 or so clones; around 80% were detected once. Approximately 12% of the sample rests with the top ten.

Including the terminal cysteine and phenylalanine, the CDR3 comprises 16 residues. The read is trimmed to its CDR3 DNA, 48 bases read in frame from base 1. V is reduced by 6 bases and J by 2 bases, leaving a spacing of 19 bases between them. The germline V gene encodes CDR1 SNHLY and CDR2 FYNNEI. The receptor was isolated from a woman aged 55-75 years who had recovered from COVID-19. The chain is encoded by TRBV2 joined to TRBJ2-5; possibly the D gene is TRBD1, per 6 matching bases. The sequenced sample consisted of PBMCs or T cells enriched from blood (not recorded which). The CDR3 reads CASRVYGTLRQETQYF. The nucleotide sequence reads TGTGCCAGCAGAGTCTATGGGACACTTCGGCAAGAGACCCAGTACTTC.